These T cell receptor beta chains were read from a single sample in a study of shared clonotypes between healthy human individuals. The method was immunoSEQ multiplex PCR; TCRdb's version includes in-frame clones alone and lacks a portion of them. Seen here are hundreds of thousands of clones, roughly 79% observed once, and the top ten hold 12%. Input material: PBMCs. Every receptor here comes from a woman between 40 and 50 years old in good health. Some clones in this sample may be carry-over from other donors' samples. The CDR3 runs from the conserved cysteine through the conserved F or W. Each record gives: D gene, V gene, J gene, clone size, CDR3 DNA, CDR3 protein. D genes are given only for firm matches. Clone size is shown for a subset of rows, as once, few, many or a class of expanded clone.

-,TRBV5-4,TRBJ2-7,-,TGTGCCAGCAGCTTATCGGGAGTACCGAGCGAGCAGTACTTC,CASSLSGVPSEQYF
-,TRBV7-9,TRBJ2-3,-,TGTGCCACGATCACGCTGGATACGCAGTATTTT,CATITLDTQYF
TRBD2,TRBV29-1,TRBJ2-1,-,TGCAGCGCTCTACTAGCGGAGGCCCAATACAATGAGCAGTTCTTC,CSALLAEAQYNEQFF
TRBD2,TRBV29-1,TRBJ2-3,-,TGCAGCGTCGGAGCCGGGACTAGCGGCACAGATACGCAGTATTTT,CSVGAGTSGTDTQYF
-,TRBV4-3,TRBJ1-2,-,TGCGCCAGCAGCCAAGACAGTTCTAACTATGGCTACACCTTC,CASSQDSSNYGYTF
-,TRBV7-3,TRBJ1-1,-,TGTGCCAGCAGCTTAAGTGAAGGGACTGAAGCTTTCTTT,CASSLSEGTEAFF
-,TRBV27,TRBJ1-5,-,TGTGCCAGCAGTTTATCGACGGTTCGGGGTCAGCCCCAGCATTTT,CASSLSTVRGQPQHF
TRBD2,TRBV14,TRBJ2-5,-,TGTGCCAGCAGCCATGGACGCGGGAGGGAAGAGACCCAGTACTTC,CASSHGRGREETQYF
TRBD2,TRBV7-8,TRBJ2-5,-,TGTGCCAGCAGCTCCCTAGCGGGAGGCGGAAAAGGGACCCAGTACTTC,CASSSLAGGGKGTQYF
-,TRBV7-2,TRBJ2-1,-,TGTGCCAGCAGCTTCCGGACTATCTCCTACAATGAGCAGTTCTTC,CASSFRTISYNEQFF
-,TRBV4-2,TRBJ2-7,-,TGTGCCAGCAGCCAAGACGTTTCCTACTCCTACGAGCAGTACTTC,CASSQDVSYSYEQYF
TRBD1,TRBV5-1,TRBJ2-3,-,TGCGCCAGCTACCTGGACAGGGCGACAGATACGCAGTATTTT,CASYLDRATDTQYF
-,TRBV7-3,TRBJ2-2,-,TGTGCCAGCAGCCGGGGCGCGAACACCGGGGAGCTGTTTTTT,CASSRGANTGELFF
-,TRBV19,TRBJ2-1,-,TGTGCCAGTAGTATAGGCCCTCGCTTAGATGAGCAGTTCTTC,CASSIGPRLDEQFF
TRBD2,TRBV7-9,TRBJ2-2,-,TGTGCCAGCAGACATACGGGACTAGCGGAAAACACCGGGGAGCTGTTTTTT,CASRHTGLAENTGELFF
-,TRBV10-3,TRBJ2-5,-,TGTGCCATCGGGACCGGGGGGACCCAGTACTTC,CAIGTGGTQYF
-,TRBV11-2,TRBJ2-7,-,TGTGCCAGCAGCTTAGGAGGCTACCACTACCCCTACGAGCAGTACTTC,CASSLGGYHYPYEQYF
TRBD1,TRBV4-2,TRBJ2-5,-,TGTGCCAGCAGCCAGTGGACAGGGGCGGAGACCCAGTACTTC,CASSQWTGAETQYF
TRBD1,TRBV6-5,TRBJ2-7,once,TGTGCCAGCAGTCCGACCAAGGGACAGTCCTACGAGCAGTACTTC,CASSPTKGQSYEQYF
TRBD1,TRBV4-1,TRBJ1-4,-,TGCGCCAGCAGCCCCTGGACAGGGGGCGATGAAAAACTGTTTTTT,CASSPWTGGDEKLFF
TRBD1,TRBV29-1,TRBJ2-3,-,TGCAGCAGCGGAGGCGGGTTAGGGGGCGATACGCAGTATTTT,CSSGGGLGGDTQYF
TRBD2,TRBV6-4,TRBJ2-1,few,TGTGCCAGCAGTGTTCTAGCGGGAATGAATGAGCAGTTCTTC,CASSVLAGMNEQFF
-,TRBV6-4,TRBJ1-4,-,TGTGCCAGCAGTGACTCGACTGGGCAGGGCCGGACTTATAATGAAAAACTGTTTTTT,CASSDSTGQGRTYNEKLFF